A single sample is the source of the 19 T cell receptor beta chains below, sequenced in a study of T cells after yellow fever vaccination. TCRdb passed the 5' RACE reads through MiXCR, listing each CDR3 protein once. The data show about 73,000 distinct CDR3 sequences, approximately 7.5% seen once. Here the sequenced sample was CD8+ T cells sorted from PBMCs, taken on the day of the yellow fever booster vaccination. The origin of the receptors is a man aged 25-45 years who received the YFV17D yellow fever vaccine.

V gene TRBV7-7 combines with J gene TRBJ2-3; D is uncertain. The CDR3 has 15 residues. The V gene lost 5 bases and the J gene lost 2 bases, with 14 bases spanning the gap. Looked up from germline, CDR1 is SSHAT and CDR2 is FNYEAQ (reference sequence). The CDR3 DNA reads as TGTGCCAGCAGCCTAACGCTCGGGCCCACAGATACGCAGTATTTT. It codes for CASSLTLGPTDTQYF.

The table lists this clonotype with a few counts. The CDR3 DNA reads TGTGCCAGCAGCGACCAGGGAGCTTACTACGAGCAGTACTTC. This translates into CASSDQGAYYEQYF. The V call is TRBV7-8, the J call TRBJ2-7, with D perhaps assigned TRBD1 or TRBD2 (5 bases each). Looked up from germline, CDR1 is SGHVS and CDR2 is FQNEAQ. This CDR3 has 14 residues. Trimming took off 5 bases at V and 3 bases at J, with 14 bases between the two ends.

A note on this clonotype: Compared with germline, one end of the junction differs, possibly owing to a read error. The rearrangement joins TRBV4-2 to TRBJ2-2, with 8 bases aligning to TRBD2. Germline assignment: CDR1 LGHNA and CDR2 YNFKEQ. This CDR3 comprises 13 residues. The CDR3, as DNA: TGTGCCAGCACATCTAGCGGGCCCGGGCAGCTGTTTTTT. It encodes CASTSSGPGQLFF.

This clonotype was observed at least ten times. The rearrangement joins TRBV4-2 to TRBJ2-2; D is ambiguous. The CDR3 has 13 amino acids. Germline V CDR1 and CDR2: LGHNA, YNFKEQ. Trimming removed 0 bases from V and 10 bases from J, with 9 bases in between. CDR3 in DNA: TGTGCCAGCAGCCAAGATCTAGGGTTGGAGCTGTTTTTT. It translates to CASSQDLGLELFF.

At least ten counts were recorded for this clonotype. CDR3 in DNA: TGCAGCGCCCTCAACGGGATTGCCTACGAGCAGTACTTC. Protein: CSALNGIAYEQYF. V gene TRBV29-1 combines with J gene TRBJ2-7, with D tentatively TRBD2 (5 bases). This CDR3 spans 13 amino acids. Germline CDR1 is SQVTM and CDR2 is ANQGSEA. V lost 7 bases to trimming and J lost 2 bases, with 15 bases between them.

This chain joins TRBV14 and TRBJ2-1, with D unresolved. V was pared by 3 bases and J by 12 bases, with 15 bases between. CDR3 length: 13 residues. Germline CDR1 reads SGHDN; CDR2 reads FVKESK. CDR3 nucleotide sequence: TGTGCCAGCAGCCATGTGGGTTTGGGGTCGCAGTTCTTC. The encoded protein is CASSHVGLGSQFF. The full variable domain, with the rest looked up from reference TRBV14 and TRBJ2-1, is EAGVTQFPSHSVIEKGQTVTLRCDPISGHDNLYWYRRVMGKEIKFLLHFVKESKQDESGMPNNRFLAERTGGTYSTLKVQPAELEDSGVYFCASSHVGLGSQFFGPGTRLTVL.

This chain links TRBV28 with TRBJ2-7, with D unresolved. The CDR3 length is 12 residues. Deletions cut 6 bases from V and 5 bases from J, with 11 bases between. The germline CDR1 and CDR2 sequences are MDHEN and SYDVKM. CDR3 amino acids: CASSADVNEQYF. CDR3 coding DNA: TGTGCCAGCAGCGCGGACGTCAACGAGCAGTACTTC.

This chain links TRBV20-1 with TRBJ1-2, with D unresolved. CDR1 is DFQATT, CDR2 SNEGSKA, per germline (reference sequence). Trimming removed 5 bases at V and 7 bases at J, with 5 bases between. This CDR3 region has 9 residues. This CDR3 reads CSAPLGYTF. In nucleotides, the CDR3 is TGCAGTGCTCCCCTTGGCTACACCTTC.

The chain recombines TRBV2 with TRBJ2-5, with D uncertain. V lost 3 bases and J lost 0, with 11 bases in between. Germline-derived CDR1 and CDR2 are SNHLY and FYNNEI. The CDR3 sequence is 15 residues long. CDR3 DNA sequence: TGTGCCAGCAGTGAGACGTTGGGTTACCAAGAGACCCAGTACTTC. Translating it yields CASSETLGYQETQYF.

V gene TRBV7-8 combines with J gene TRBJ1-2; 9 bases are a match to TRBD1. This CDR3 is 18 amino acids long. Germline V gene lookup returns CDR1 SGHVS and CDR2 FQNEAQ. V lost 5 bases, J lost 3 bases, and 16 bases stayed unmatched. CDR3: CASSVTPRDREQDYGYTF. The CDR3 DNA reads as TGTGCCAGCAGCGTAACCCCCCGGGACAGGGAACAAGACTATGGCTACACCTTC.

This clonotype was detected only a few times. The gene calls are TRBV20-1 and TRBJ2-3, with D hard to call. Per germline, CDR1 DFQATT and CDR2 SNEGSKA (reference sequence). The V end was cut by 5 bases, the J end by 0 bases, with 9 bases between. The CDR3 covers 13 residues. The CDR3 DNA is TGCAGTGCTCCGGGCCTAAGCACAGATACGCAGTATTTT. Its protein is CSAPGLSTDTQYF.

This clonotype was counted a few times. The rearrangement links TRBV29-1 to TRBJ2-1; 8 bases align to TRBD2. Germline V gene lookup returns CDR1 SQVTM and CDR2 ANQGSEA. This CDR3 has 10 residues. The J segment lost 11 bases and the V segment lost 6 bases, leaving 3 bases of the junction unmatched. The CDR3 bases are TGCAGCGTCACTAGCGGAAAGCAGTTCTTC. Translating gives CSVTSGKQFF.

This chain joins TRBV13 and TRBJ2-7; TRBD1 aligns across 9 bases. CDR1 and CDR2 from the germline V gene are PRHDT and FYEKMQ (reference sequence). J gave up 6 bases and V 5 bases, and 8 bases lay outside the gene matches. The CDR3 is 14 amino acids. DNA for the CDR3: TGTGCCAGCAGCCCCGGGACAGGGCAACCCGAGCAGTACTTC. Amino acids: CASSPGTGQPEQYF.

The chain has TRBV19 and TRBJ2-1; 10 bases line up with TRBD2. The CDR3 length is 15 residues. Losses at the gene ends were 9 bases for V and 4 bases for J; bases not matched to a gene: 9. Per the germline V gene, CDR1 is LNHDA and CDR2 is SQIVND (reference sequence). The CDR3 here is CASSAPLAGYNEQFF. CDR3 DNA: TGTGCCAGCAGTGCCCCACTAGCGGGGTACAATGAGCAGTTCTTC.

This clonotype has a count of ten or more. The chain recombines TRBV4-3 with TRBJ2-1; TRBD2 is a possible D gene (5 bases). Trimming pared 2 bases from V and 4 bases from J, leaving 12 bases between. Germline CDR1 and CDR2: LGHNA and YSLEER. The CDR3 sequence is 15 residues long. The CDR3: CASSQTGAAYNEQFF. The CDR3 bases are TGCGCCAGCAGCCAAACCGGAGCGGCTTACAATGAGCAGTTCTTC.

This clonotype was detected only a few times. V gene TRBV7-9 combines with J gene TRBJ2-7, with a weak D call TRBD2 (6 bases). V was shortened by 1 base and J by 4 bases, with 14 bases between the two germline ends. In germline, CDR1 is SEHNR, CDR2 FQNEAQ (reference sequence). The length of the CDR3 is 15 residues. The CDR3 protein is CASSLDGGNSYEQYF. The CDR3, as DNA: TGTGCCAGCAGCTTAGATGGCGGGAATAGTTACGAGCAGTACTTC.

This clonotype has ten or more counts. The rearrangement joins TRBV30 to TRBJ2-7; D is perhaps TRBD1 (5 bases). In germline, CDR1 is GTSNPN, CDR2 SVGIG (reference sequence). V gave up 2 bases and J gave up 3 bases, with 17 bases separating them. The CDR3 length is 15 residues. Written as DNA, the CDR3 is TGTGCCTGGAGTCCCAATTGGGCAGGGAACTACGAGCAGTACTTC. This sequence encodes CAWSPNWAGNYEQYF.

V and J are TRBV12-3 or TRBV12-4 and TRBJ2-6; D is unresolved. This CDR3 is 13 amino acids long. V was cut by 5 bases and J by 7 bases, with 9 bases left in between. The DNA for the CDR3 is TGTGCCAGCAGTCCCTCAGGTGCCAACGTCCTGACTTTC. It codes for CASSPSGANVLTF.

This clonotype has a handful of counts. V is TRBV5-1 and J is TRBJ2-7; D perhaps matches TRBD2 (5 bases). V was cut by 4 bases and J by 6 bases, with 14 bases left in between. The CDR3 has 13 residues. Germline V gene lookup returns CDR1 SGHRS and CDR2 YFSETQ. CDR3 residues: CASSERYHFEQYF. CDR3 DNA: TGCGCCAGCAGCGAGCGGTACCATTTCGAGCAGTACTTC.